The rows below give T cell receptor beta chains drawn from one sample of a study of Ad26.COV2.S vaccination and SARS-CoV-2 variants. Clones were read by immunoSEQ multiplex PCR, and TCRdb kept only the in-frame ones, dropping some. The table includes around 270,000 clones, around 85% detected once. The source material was peripheral blood, sampled in a trial of Ad26.COV2.S vaccine versus placebo. These receptors were collected from a person between 18 and 60 years old who received the Ad26.COV2.S COVID-19 vaccine or a placebo. Each CDR3 is given with its conserved first and last residue. The D gene is left open where the match is weak. The size of a clone is reported for some rows only, either as once, few or many, or as a class for expanded clones.

DNA: TGTGCCAGCAGTTTAAAGACAGCAACTGGCTACACCTTC
CDR3: CASSLKTATGYTF
D: .
V: TRBV12-3/TRBV12-4
J: TRBJ1-2
size: .

DNA: TGTGCCAGCAGTTATTCTCAGGGGGAGACCGGGGAGCTGTTTTTT
CDR3: CASSYSQGETGELFF
D: TRBD1
V: TRBV6-5
J: TRBJ2-2
size: .

DNA: TGTGCCACCAGCAGAGATGGGAAGGGAAGCACAGATACGCAGTATTTT
CDR3: CATSRDGKGSTDTQYF
D: .
V: TRBV15
J: TRBJ2-3
size: .

DNA: TGTGCCAGCAGTTTCGAGGGACTAGAGCAGTTCTTC
CDR3: CASSFEGLEQFF
D: TRBD2
V: TRBV12-3/TRBV12-4
J: TRBJ2-1
size: .

DNA: TGTGCCAGCAGCTTAGGCCCCCTCTATGGCTACACCTTC
CDR3: CASSLGPLYGYTF
D: .
V: TRBV7-2
J: TRBJ1-2
size: .

DNA: TGTGCCAGCAAGGGGCGGGGTAATGAAAAACTGTTTTTT
CDR3: CASKGRGNEKLFF
D: .
V: TRBV5-6
J: TRBJ1-4
size: .

DNA: TGTGCCAGCAGCCACTTTAGCGGGGGGGAGCACAATGAGCAGTTCTTC
CDR3: CASSHFSGGEHNEQFF
D: TRBD2
V: TRBV11-2
J: TRBJ2-1
size: .

DNA: TGTGCCTGGAGTGTAGCTTCACAGCTCGGGGAAAAACTGTTTTTT
CDR3: CAWSVASQLGEKLFF
D: .
V: TRBV30
J: TRBJ1-4
size: .

DNA: TGTGCCAGCAGCTTGGTTCAGGGGCGCACTGAAGCTTTCTTT
CDR3: CASSLVQGRTEAFF
D: .
V: TRBV5-6
J: TRBJ1-1
size: .

DNA: TGTGCCAGCAGTGACTCGACAGGGGGCTACAATGAGCAGTTCTTC
CDR3: CASSDSTGGYNEQFF
D: TRBD1
V: TRBV6-4
J: TRBJ2-1
size: few

DNA: TGTGCCAGCAGCGAGAGCGGGGACATTCAGTACTTC
CDR3: CASSESGDIQYF
D: TRBD2
V: TRBV6-5
J: TRBJ2-4
size: .

DNA: TGTGCCACCAGCAGAGGGCGGGATGCCGGGGAGCTGTTTTTT
CDR3: CATSRGRDAGELFF
D: .
V: TRBV15
J: TRBJ2-2
size: medium-sized

DNA: TGTGCCAGCAGCTTCCGGGGCCCAGATACGCAGTATTTT
CDR3: CASSFRGPDTQYF
D: .
V: TRBV11-2
J: TRBJ2-3
size: .

DNA: TGTGCCAGCAGCTTTCGGGAAGGGAATGAGCAGTTCTTC
CDR3: CASSFREGNEQFF
D: .
V: TRBV5-4
J: TRBJ2-1
size: .

DNA: TGTGCCAGCAGCCAAGGCCAGGGCGAAAAACTGTTTTTT
CDR3: CASSQGQGEKLFF
D: .
V: TRBV3-1/TRBV3-2
J: TRBJ1-4
size: .

DNA: TGTGCCAGCAGTTGGACCTCGACAGGGGGCCGAACTGAAGCTTTCTTT
CDR3: CASSWTSTGGRTEAFF
D: TRBD1
V: TRBV6-2/TRBV6-3
J: TRBJ1-1
size: .

DNA: TGCAGCGCGGAGCGAGTTAGACAGGGCGGAGAGACCCAGTACTTC
CDR3: CSAERVRQGGETQYF
D: TRBD1
V: TRBV29-1
J: TRBJ2-5
size: .

DNA: TGTGCCAGCAGCGTTGACGCTACGGCGAGCTCCTACAATGAGCAGTTCTTC
CDR3: CASSVDATASSYNEQFF
D: .
V: TRBV7-2
J: TRBJ2-1
size: .

DNA: TGTGCCAGCAGCTTAATATCGGGCCCTAGCGGGATTCAAGAGACCCAGTACTTC
CDR3: CASSLISGPSGIQETQYF
D: TRBD2
V: TRBV7-2
J: TRBJ2-5
size: .

DNA: TGTGCCAGCAGTTATACAGGGGCCACTGGCTACACCTTC
CDR3: CASSYTGATGYTF
D: TRBD1
V: TRBV12-3/TRBV12-4
J: TRBJ1-2
size: .

DNA: TGTGCCAGCAGCTACTCCGGGACAGGGGAGACCCAGTACTTC
CDR3: CASSYSGTGETQYF
D: TRBD1
V: TRBV9
J: TRBJ2-5
size: .

DNA: TGTGCCAGCAGCTTAGATCTCAGTGATGAAGCTTTCTTT
CDR3: CASSLDLSDEAFF
D: .
V: TRBV11-2
J: TRBJ1-1
size: .

DNA: TGTGCCAGCAGCGTCAGACTAGCGGGAGACACAGATACGCAGTATTTT
CDR3: CASSVRLAGDTDTQYF
D: TRBD2
V: TRBV9
J: TRBJ2-3
size: .

DNA: TGCGCCAGCAGCCAAGCGCAGGTAGAGACCCAGTACTTC
CDR3: CASSQAQVETQYF
D: .
V: TRBV4-1
J: TRBJ2-5
size: .

DNA: TGTGCCAGCAGCGCAGGACAAGGCTACGAGCAGTACTTC
CDR3: CASSAGQGYEQYF
D: .
V: TRBV11-2
J: TRBJ2-7
size: .

DNA: TGCGCCAGCAGCTTGGAGTCCCCCGGACTCGGGTCGCCCCAGCATTTT
CDR3: CASSLESPGLGSPQHF
D: .
V: TRBV5-1
J: TRBJ1-5
size: .

DNA: TGTGCCAGCAGCTTAAAGGACAGGGCGTACTATGGCTACACCTTC
CDR3: CASSLKDRAYYGYTF
D: TRBD1
V: TRBV5-6
J: TRBJ1-2
size: .

DNA: TGTGCCAGCTCACCATCCGGGACCCAAGAGACCCAGTACTTC
CDR3: CASSPSGTQETQYF
D: .
V: TRBV18
J: TRBJ2-5
size: .

DNA: TGTGCCAGCAGCTTAGATAGGCTTAGACAAAACATTCAGTACTTC
CDR3: CASSLDRLRQNIQYF
D: .
V: TRBV11-1
J: TRBJ2-4
size: once

DNA: TGTGCCAGCAGCTTAGCGCAGCAGGGAGGCTACACCTTC
CDR3: CASSLAQQGGYTF
D: .
V: TRBV7-2
J: TRBJ1-2
size: .

DNA: TGTGCCAGCAGTCTTAGCGGGAATGAGCAGTTCTTC
CDR3: CASSLSGNEQFF
D: TRBD2
V: TRBV6-2/TRBV6-3
J: TRBJ2-1
size: .

DNA: TGTGCCACCAGTGAAATCAGGGGGAACACCGGGGAGCTGTTTTTT
CDR3: CATSEIRGNTGELFF
D: .
V: TRBV24-1
J: TRBJ2-2
size: .

DNA: TGTGCCAGCAACGATCAAAGGGACGGGCAGGGTAAGGCAACTAATGAAAAACTGTTTTTT
CDR3: CASNDQRDGQGKATNEKLFF
D: .
V: TRBV11-3
J: TRBJ1-4
size: .

DNA: TGTGCCAGCAGCACCCGTCTAGCGGGATCCACAGATACGCAGTATTTT
CDR3: CASSTRLAGSTDTQYF
D: TRBD2
V: TRBV7-3
J: TRBJ2-3
size: .

DNA: TGCGCCAGCAGCCAAGAGACTAGCGGGCGCGGCGAGCAGTACTTC
CDR3: CASSQETSGRGEQYF
D: TRBD2
V: TRBV4-3
J: TRBJ2-7
size: once

DNA: TGTGCCAGCAGCTCAAAACTCGACAGGAACACTGAAGCTTTCTTT
CDR3: CASSSKLDRNTEAFF
D: .
V: TRBV4-2
J: TRBJ1-1
size: .